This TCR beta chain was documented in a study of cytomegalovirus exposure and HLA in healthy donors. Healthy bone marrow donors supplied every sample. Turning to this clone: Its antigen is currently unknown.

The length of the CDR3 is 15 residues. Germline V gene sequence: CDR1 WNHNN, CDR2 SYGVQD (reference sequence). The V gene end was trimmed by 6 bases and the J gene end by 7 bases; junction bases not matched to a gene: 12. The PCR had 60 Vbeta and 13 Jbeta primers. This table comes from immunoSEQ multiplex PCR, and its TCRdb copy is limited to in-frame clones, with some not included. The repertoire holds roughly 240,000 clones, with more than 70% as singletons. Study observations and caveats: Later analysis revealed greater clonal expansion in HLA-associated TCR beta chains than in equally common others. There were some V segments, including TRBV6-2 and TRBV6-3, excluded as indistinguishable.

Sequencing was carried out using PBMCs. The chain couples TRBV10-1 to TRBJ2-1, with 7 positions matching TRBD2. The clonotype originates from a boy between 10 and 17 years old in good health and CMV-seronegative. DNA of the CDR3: TGCGCCAGCAGCCCCATGGGAGGGGCTCGGAATGAGCAGTTCTTC. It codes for CASSPMGGARNEQFF.